This T cell receptor (beta chain) was captured by sequencing in a study of cytomegalovirus exposure and HLA in healthy donors. Study-wide background: Roughly 80 million unique TCRs from HLA-typed donors made up an early data release. Study results and limitations: Owing to their indistinguishability, certain V segments, notably TRBV6-2 and TRBV6-3, were excluded. Within an earlier analysis, most TCR beta V segments proved productive either about 87% or about 30% of the time. In terms of immune exposure information, only CMV serostatus was available.

Amplification used 60 Vbeta primers and 13 Jbeta primers. The method was immunoSEQ multiplex PCR; TCRdb's version includes in-frame clones alone and lacks a portion of them. This sample has approximately 170,000 clones, with 81% found just once. With regard to this clone: The antigen remains undetermined.

Germline values: CDR1 KGHSH, CDR2 LQKENI. The CDR3 is 17 residues long. V was pared by 3 bases and J by 6 bases, with 11 bases of the junction left unmatched. This TCR was sampled from a man aged 45-60 years in good health and CMV-seropositive. The gene calls are TRBV18 and TRBJ2-3, with 11 bases aligning to TRBD2. Sample: PBMCs. Here the CDR3 reads CASSPPGLAGALDTQYF. The CDR3 DNA follows: TGTGCCAGCTCACCCCCAGGACTAGCGGGCGCGTTGGATACGCAGTATTTT. Full variable domain (remainder filled in from reference TRBV18 and TRBJ2-3): NAGVMQNPRHLVRRRGQEARLRCSPMKGHSHVYWYRQLPEEGLKFMVYLQKENIIDESGMPKERFSAEFPKEGPSILRIQQVVRGDSAAYFCASSPPGLAGALDTQYFGPGTRLTVL.